These T cell receptor beta chains were read from a single sample in a study of blood T cells in healthy people across ages. TCRdb recomputed calls from the 5' RACE reads with MiXCR, one row per CDR3 protein. This sample yields around 1,900,000 distinct CDR3 sequences, of which roughly two fifths are seen a single time; 23% belongs to the top ten. The sample consisted of blood. All receptors derive from a human donor in good health. Both conserved end residues are part of each CDR3. D genes are given only for firm matches. Expanded clones get a size class; other rows say once, few or many, or leave the size out.

j_gene: TRBJ1-2
v_gene: TRBV2
abundance: few
d_gene: TRBD1
CDR3nt: TGTGCCAGCAAGCTGACAGGGTTTGGCTACACCTTC
CDR3aa: CASKLTGFGYTF

j_gene: TRBJ2-1
v_gene: TRBV4-3
abundance: few
d_gene: TRBD1
CDR3nt: TGCGCCAGCAGCCGCCGGGACAGCTACAATGAGCAGTTCTTC
CDR3aa: CASSRRDSYNEQFF

j_gene: TRBJ2-1
v_gene: TRBV20-1
abundance: -
d_gene: TRBD2
CDR3nt: TGCAGTGCTAGAGATGCGTCTGTTGGGCGGGGGGGAGGAAATGAGCAGTTCTTC
CDR3aa: CSARDASVGRGGGNEQFF

j_gene: TRBJ2-3
v_gene: TRBV11-2
abundance: -
d_gene: -
CDR3nt: TGTGCCAGCAGCCTGAAAAAACAAGGCCCCTTAACAGATACGCAGTATTTT
CDR3aa: CASSLKKQGPLTDTQYF

j_gene: TRBJ2-1
v_gene: TRBV7-2
abundance: few
d_gene: -
CDR3nt: TGTGCCAGCAGCCCCCCCCCTGGGGGGGGGCGATTCAATGAGCAGTTCTTC
CDR3aa: CASSPPPGGGRFNEQFF

j_gene: TRBJ1-3
v_gene: TRBV12-3/TRBV12-4
abundance: -
d_gene: -
CDR3nt: TGTGCCAGCACCCTTGGTCCTGGAAACACCACATATTTT
CDR3aa: CASTLGPGNTTYF

j_gene: TRBJ2-1
v_gene: TRBV5-6
abundance: -
d_gene: -
CDR3nt: TGTGCCAGCAGCTGGGGACCGTTACATGAGCAGTTCTTC
CDR3aa: CASSWGPLHEQFF

j_gene: TRBJ1-4
v_gene: TRBV12-3/TRBV12-4
abundance: -
d_gene: TRBD1
CDR3nt: TGTGCCAGCAGTTCTTTGACAGGGAGGAATGAAAAACTGTTTTTT
CDR3aa: CASSSLTGRNEKLFF

j_gene: TRBJ2-7
v_gene: TRBV7-2
abundance: -
d_gene: TRBD2
CDR3nt: TGTGCCAGCAGCACGCGGACTAGCGGGGCCACCTACGAGCAGTACTTC
CDR3aa: CASSTRTSGATYEQYF

j_gene: TRBJ2-1
v_gene: TRBV2
abundance: -
d_gene: TRBD1
CDR3nt: TGTGCCAGCTCTAGACCGGGACAGGTCTACAATGAGCAGTTCTTC
CDR3aa: CASSRPGQVYNEQFF

j_gene: TRBJ2-7
v_gene: TRBV7-9
abundance: -
d_gene: TRBD1
CDR3nt: TGTGCCAGCAGCTCCCCGGACAGGGTATCCTACGAGCAGTACTTC
CDR3aa: CASSSPDRVSYEQYF

j_gene: TRBJ1-5
v_gene: TRBV7-9
abundance: -
d_gene: -
CDR3nt: TGTGCCAGCAGCTTCTCAACGTATAGCAATCAGCCCCAGCATTTT
CDR3aa: CASSFSTYSNQPQHF

j_gene: TRBJ2-3
v_gene: TRBV4-2
abundance: -
d_gene: -
CDR3nt: TGTGCCAGCAGCCAAGTTGGCTGGGGCCAGTGGGATGAGGATACGCAGTATTTT
CDR3aa: CASSQVGWGQWDEDTQYF

j_gene: TRBJ2-5
v_gene: TRBV2
abundance: few
d_gene: TRBD2
CDR3nt: TGTGCCAGCACCGAGGGGACTAGCAGTAAAGAGACCCAGTACTTC
CDR3aa: CASTEGTSSKETQYF

j_gene: TRBJ1-2
v_gene: TRBV12-3/TRBV12-4
abundance: -
d_gene: -
CDR3nt: TGTGCCAGCAGTTCCCGATCTGGTACATTTAACTATGGCTACACCTTC
CDR3aa: CASSSRSGTFNYGYTF

j_gene: TRBJ1-5
v_gene: TRBV4-1
abundance: few
d_gene: -
CDR3nt: TGCGCCAGCAGCCAAGGCTTAAATTGGCAGCCCCAGCATTTT
CDR3aa: CASSQGLNWQPQHF

j_gene: TRBJ1-1
v_gene: TRBV6-1
abundance: once
d_gene: -
CDR3nt: TGTGCCAGCAGTGAAGTCCCTCTAGAAGCTTTCTTT
CDR3aa: CASSEVPLEAFF

j_gene: TRBJ2-3
v_gene: TRBV28
abundance: -
d_gene: TRBD2
CDR3nt: TGTGCCAGCAGTTTTTTGGGAGCGGGGGGGCAGGATACGCAGTATTTT
CDR3aa: CASSFLGAGGQDTQYF

j_gene: TRBJ2-5
v_gene: TRBV7-2
abundance: -
d_gene: -
CDR3nt: TGTGCCAGCTCGATCCAGGGACACGCCGAAGAGACCCAGTACTTC
CDR3aa: CASSIQGHAEETQYF

j_gene: TRBJ2-6
v_gene: TRBV5-1
abundance: few
d_gene: TRBD1
CDR3nt: TGCGCCAGCAGCCGGTGGTCGGGACAGGTGTACTCTGGGGCCAACGTCCTGACTTTC
CDR3aa: CASSRWSGQVYSGANVLTF

j_gene: TRBJ2-7
v_gene: TRBV7-2
abundance: few
d_gene: TRBD2
CDR3nt: TGTGCCAGCAGCACCCGACCGTCGACTAGCGGGGGGTCCTACGAGCAGTACTTC
CDR3aa: CASSTRPSTSGGSYEQYF

j_gene: TRBJ2-1
v_gene: TRBV7-2
abundance: -
d_gene: TRBD2
CDR3nt: TGTGCCAGCAGCTTCCCTAGCGGGGGGGGTCAAGATGAGCAGTTCTTC
CDR3aa: CASSFPSGGGQDEQFF

j_gene: TRBJ1-2
v_gene: TRBV13
abundance: -
d_gene: -
CDR3nt: TGTGCCAGCAGCTCCGGGGCCACTTATGGGGGCTACACCTTC
CDR3aa: CASSSGATYGGYTF

j_gene: TRBJ2-7
v_gene: TRBV20-1
abundance: few
d_gene: -
CDR3nt: TGCAGTGCTCTTCTAGCGTACGAGCAGTACTTC
CDR3aa: CSALLAYEQYF

j_gene: TRBJ2-5
v_gene: TRBV7-9
abundance: -
d_gene: -
CDR3nt: TGTGCCAGCGATGACAATCCTAACCGCCAAGAGACCCAGTACTTC
CDR3aa: CASDDNPNRQETQYF

j_gene: TRBJ2-6
v_gene: TRBV6-1
abundance: -
d_gene: -
CDR3nt: TGTGCCAGCCAAATACATATGGGGAAACTGAGCTCTGGGGCCAACGTCCTGACTTTC
CDR3aa: CASQIHMGKLSSGANVLTF

j_gene: TRBJ1-2
v_gene: TRBV29-1
abundance: -
d_gene: -
CDR3nt: TGCACTGTTATTAAAGACACCGGGAGCTACACCTTC
CDR3aa: CTVIKDTGSYTF

j_gene: TRBJ2-7
v_gene: TRBV7-8
abundance: -
d_gene: TRBD1
CDR3nt: TGTGCCAGCAGCCCCCCCGGGCAGGGGGCCCTTTACTACGAGCAGTACTTC
CDR3aa: CASSPPGQGALYYEQYF

j_gene: TRBJ1-6
v_gene: TRBV6-5
abundance: few
d_gene: -
CDR3nt: TGTGCCAGCAGTTACTCGACAAGCTATAATTCACCCCTCCACTTT
CDR3aa: CASSYSTSYNSPLHF

j_gene: TRBJ2-1
v_gene: TRBV4-3
abundance: -
d_gene: TRBD2
CDR3nt: TGCGCCAGCAGCCAAGACCTCACCGGGACTAGCGGGGGGGTTACCTACAATGAGCAGTTCTTC
CDR3aa: CASSQDLTGTSGGVTYNEQFF

j_gene: TRBJ1-2
v_gene: TRBV10-3
abundance: few
d_gene: TRBD1
CDR3nt: TGTGCCATCACCGAGGACAGGGGGCTAGGCGGCTACACCTTC
CDR3aa: CAITEDRGLGGYTF

j_gene: TRBJ2-1
v_gene: TRBV9
abundance: -
d_gene: TRBD2
CDR3nt: TGTGCCAGCAGCGTTAGCGGGGGGATGGGCAATGAGCAGTTCTTC
CDR3aa: CASSVSGGMGNEQFF

j_gene: TRBJ2-5
v_gene: TRBV6-5
abundance: few
d_gene: -
CDR3nt: TGTGCCAGCAGTTTCACTAGGGGGGGAGGGACCCAGTACTTC
CDR3aa: CASSFTRGGGTQYF

j_gene: TRBJ2-3
v_gene: TRBV5-1
abundance: -
d_gene: -
CDR3nt: TGCGCCAGCAGCGTAGATAGATGGCCGACAGATACGCAGTATTTT
CDR3aa: CASSVDRWPTDTQYF

j_gene: TRBJ2-7
v_gene: TRBV5-6
abundance: few
d_gene: -
CDR3nt: TGTGCCAGCAGCCTTCCCCGGGAGAGTAAGTACGAGCAGTACTTC
CDR3aa: CASSLPRESKYEQYF

j_gene: TRBJ2-7
v_gene: TRBV19
abundance: -
d_gene: TRBD1
CDR3nt: TGTGCCAGTAGTGTATCCGGGACAGGGGTGAGCTACGAGCAGTACTTC
CDR3aa: CASSVSGTGVSYEQYF

j_gene: TRBJ1-1
v_gene: TRBV12-3/TRBV12-4
abundance: -
d_gene: -
CDR3nt: TGTGCCAGCAGCCCGACAGGATATTATGAAGCTTTCTTT
CDR3aa: CASSPTGYYEAFF

j_gene: TRBJ1-2
v_gene: TRBV19
abundance: -
d_gene: -
CDR3nt: TGTGCCAGTAGTTTCTCGAAATGGGTGCCGCAGGGCTACACCTTC
CDR3aa: CASSFSKWVPQGYTF

j_gene: TRBJ1-1
v_gene: TRBV9
abundance: few
d_gene: -
CDR3nt: TGTGCCAGCAGCGGAGGGGTAAATGAAGCTTTCTTT
CDR3aa: CASSGGVNEAFF

j_gene: TRBJ2-3
v_gene: TRBV4-1
abundance: -
d_gene: TRBD1
CDR3nt: TGCGCCAGCAGCCAAGGCCCCACAGGGGGCATTAGGGATACGCAGTATTTT
CDR3aa: CASSQGPTGGIRDTQYF

j_gene: TRBJ2-5
v_gene: TRBV4-2
abundance: once
d_gene: -
CDR3nt: TGTGCCAGCAGCGTTCTTTATGGTGGCGTCTCTGGCGAGACCCAGTACTTC
CDR3aa: CASSVLYGGVSGETQYF

j_gene: TRBJ1-2
v_gene: TRBV10-3
abundance: -
d_gene: -
CDR3nt: TGTGCCATCAGTTCTCCGGGGGATCAGAACTATGGCTACACCTTC
CDR3aa: CAISSPGDQNYGYTF

j_gene: TRBJ2-1
v_gene: TRBV20-1
abundance: -
d_gene: -
CDR3nt: TGCAGTGCTAGCCCTGGGACATTGGCGTTCTTC
CDR3aa: CSASPGTLAFF

j_gene: TRBJ2-3
v_gene: TRBV6-2/TRBV6-3
abundance: -
d_gene: -
CDR3nt: TGTGCCAGCAGTTCCTCAGGGGAAGATACGCAGTATTTT
CDR3aa: CASSSSGEDTQYF

j_gene: TRBJ1-1
v_gene: TRBV15
abundance: once
d_gene: TRBD1
CDR3nt: TGTGCCACCAGCAGCCCCGACAGGGTGGGCATGAACACTGAAGCTTTCTTT
CDR3aa: CATSSPDRVGMNTEAFF

j_gene: TRBJ2-5
v_gene: TRBV3-1
abundance: -
d_gene: -
CDR3nt: TGTGCCAGCAGCCAAGCGGGGGAGCAAGAAGAAACCCAGTACTTC
CDR3aa: CASSQAGEQEETQYF

j_gene: TRBJ2-5
v_gene: TRBV5-6
abundance: -
d_gene: -
CDR3nt: TGTGCCAGCAGCTTGGTATTCGCGAGGCAAGAGACCCAGTACTTC
CDR3aa: CASSLVFARQETQYF

j_gene: TRBJ2-1
v_gene: TRBV7-2
abundance: few
d_gene: TRBD2
CDR3nt: TGTGCCAGCAGCTTAGACCTAGCGGGGGCCTACAATGAGCAGTTCTTC
CDR3aa: CASSLDLAGAYNEQFF

j_gene: TRBJ1-5
v_gene: TRBV10-3
abundance: -
d_gene: -
CDR3nt: TGTGCCATCAGTGAGTCTGAGGTCCCTCAGCCCCAGCATTTT
CDR3aa: CAISESEVPQPQHF

j_gene: TRBJ2-7
v_gene: TRBV6-6
abundance: few
d_gene: TRBD1
CDR3nt: TGTGCCAGCACCCCCGGGACAGAGAATCCCTACGAGCAGTACTTC
CDR3aa: CASTPGTENPYEQYF

j_gene: TRBJ2-7
v_gene: TRBV7-2
abundance: -
d_gene: -
CDR3nt: TGTGCCAGCAGCTATCACAGGGGGGGCGACGAGCAGTACTTC
CDR3aa: CASSYHRGGDEQYF